Shown below are 10 T cell receptor beta chains from a single sample sequenced in a study of T cell repertoires in cytomegalovirus infection. TCRdb re-derived calls from the reads in MiXCR, one entry per CDR3 protein. There are approximately 180,000 distinct CDR3 sequences in the sample; approximately 19% occur only once, and approximately 3% lies in the top ten. Sequences were obtained from PBMCs. These receptors were taken from a human donor in good health (CMV status not recorded). Some clones in this sample may be carry-over from other donors' samples.

This clonotype was counted a few times. The rearrangement joins TRBV24-1 to TRBJ2-6, with D perhaps TRBD1 (6 bases). With 2 bases removed from V and 2 bases from J, the gap between germline ends came to 9 bases. CDR3 length: 16 amino acids. Germline assignment: CDR1 KGHDR and CDR2 SFDVKD. The CDR3 region is CATSDSRGAGANVLTF. The CDR3 DNA follows: TGTGCCACCAGTGATTCCAGGGGCGCTGGGGCCAACGTCCTGACTTTC.

The gene calls are TRBV20-1 and TRBJ2-1; 9 bases align to TRBD2. The CDR3 runs 15 residues. V trimming: 6 bases; J trimming: 4 bases; junction bases outside the gene matches: 10. Germline V gives CDR1 DFQATT, CDR2 SNEGSKA (reference sequence). In DNA, the CDR3 is TGCAGTGCGAGCCCTTTAGCGGGGGATTACAATGAGCAGTTCTTC. Protein sequence: CSASPLAGDYNEQFF.

The chain links TRBV19 to TRBJ1-1; a possible D gene is TRBD1 (6 bases). The CDR3 is 13 amino acids. Trimming removed 6 bases from V and 4 bases from J, with 12 bases in between. Germline V gives CDR1 LNHDA, CDR2 SQIVND (reference sequence). CDR3 coding DNA: TGTGCCAGTAGAGCACAGGGTATCACTGAAGCTTTCTTT. This sequence encodes CASRAQGITEAFF. The entire variable domain, with the rest obtained from reference TRBV19 and TRBJ1-1, is as follows: DGGITQSPKYLFRKEGQNVTLSCEQNLNHDAMYWYRQDPGQGLRLIYYSQIVNDFQKGDIAEGYSVSREKKESFPLTVTSAQKNPTAFYLCASRAQGITEAFFGQGTRLTVV.

This clonotype showed up just a few times. This chain uses TRBV2 with TRBJ2-7, with TRBD1 matching over 7 bases. CDR1 and CDR2 from the germline V gene are SNHLY and FYNNEI. Trimming removed 7 bases from V and 0 bases from J; junction bases left unmatched: 3. CDR3 length: 13 residues. CDR3 bases: TGTGCCAGCACGGGACAGAGCTCCTACGAGCAGTACTTC. This gives the protein CASTGQSSYEQYF.

This clonotype was counted only a few times. The chain carries TRBV7-9 and TRBJ1-1; the D gene is possibly TRBD1 (5 bases). Per germline, CDR1 SEHNR and CDR2 FQNEAQ (reference sequence). This CDR3 is built from 15 residues. V dropped 1 base and J dropped 2 bases, with 11 bases sitting between them. The CDR3 spells CASSLGGGINTEAFF. CDR3 in DNA: TGTGCCAGCAGCTTAGGGGGGGGGATCAACACTGAAGCTTTCTTT.

The V and J genes are TRBV28 and TRBJ2-3, with D possibly being TRBD2 (5 bases). The CDR3 runs to 17 residues. Trimming took 7 bases from V and 0 from J, leaving 20 bases between them. Germline CDR1 MDHEN, CDR2 SYDVKM. CDR3 sequence reads: CASKELLADYSTDTQYF. The CDR3 DNA is TGTGCCAGCAAGGAACTTTTAGCAGACTATAGCACAGATACGCAGTATTTT. The full variable domain, in which reference TRBV28 and TRBJ2-3 provide the parts outside the CDR3, is DVKVTQSSRYLVKRTGEKVFLECVQDMDHENMFWYRQDPGLGLRLIYFSYDVKMKEKGDIPEGYSVSREKKERFSLILESASTNQTSMYLCASKELLADYSTDTQYFGPGTRLTVL.

This clonotype appeared many times. V and J are TRBV12-3 or TRBV12-4 and TRBJ1-4; a weak D match, TRBD1 (5 bases). The CDR3 runs 13 residues. V lost 5 bases to trimming and J lost 8 bases, with 12 bases between them. The CDR3 coding sequence is TGTGCCAGCAGTGGGGGGACGTTCGAAAAACTGTTTTTT. Amino acids: CASSGGTFEKLFF.

The chain carries TRBV20-1 and TRBJ1-2, with D perhaps matching TRBD1 (6 bases). CDR1 and CDR2 (germline): DFQATT, SNEGSKA (reference sequence). The CDR3 covers 13 residues. V lost 1 base and J 3 bases, leaving 9 bases between the germline ends. The CDR3 here is CSARARTDYGYTF. Written as DNA, the CDR3 is TGCAGTGCTAGAGCCAGGACAGACTATGGCTACACCTTC.

In DNA form, the CDR3 reads TGCAGTGCTAGAGATGGAGAGACCCAGTACTTC. Amino acid sequence: CSARDGETQYF. The V gene is TRBV20-1, the J gene TRBJ2-5; no reliable D call. This CDR3 has 11 residues. Germline loops: CDR1 DFQATT, CDR2 SNEGSKA (reference sequence). Trimming left V 0 bases short and J 4 bases short, with 3 bases between.

This clonotype was observed at least ten times. This chain connects TRBV7-6 to TRBJ2-2; 7 positions agree with TRBD1. The CDR3 contains 14 residues. After removal of 6 bases from V and 4 bases from J, the junction contained 5 bases not matched to a gene. Germline CDR1 reads SGHVS; CDR2 reads FNYEAQ. The CDR3: CASSYRGSTGELFF. The DNA for the CDR3 is TGTGCCAGCAGTTACAGGGGTAGCACCGGGGAGCTGTTTTTT.